This T cell receptor (beta chain) was retrieved from a study of T-cell reconstitution after alpha-beta-depleted transplantation in children. The germline V and J ends were trimmed by 10 bases and 11 bases, with 17 bases remaining between them. The CDR3 consists of 11 residues. The V gene's germline CDR1 is MNHNS and CDR2 SASEGT. The TCRbeta library incorporated unique molecular identifiers. TCRdb redid the calling of the PCR reads with MiXCR, one entry per CDR3 protein. Here the sample spans 210,000 or so distinct CDR3 sequences, roughly a tenth being singletons. Many counts were recorded for this clonotype.

This sequence originates from a human donor who donated a stem cell graft to a child with acute lymphoblastic leukemia. Source: PBMCs from the stem cell graft donor, taken from the stem cell graft. V and J are TRBV6-1 and TRBJ1-1; D is uncertain. As DNA, the CDR3 is TGTGCCACAGTTTCCCCAGCGACGGCTTTCTTT. It translates to CATVSPATAFF.